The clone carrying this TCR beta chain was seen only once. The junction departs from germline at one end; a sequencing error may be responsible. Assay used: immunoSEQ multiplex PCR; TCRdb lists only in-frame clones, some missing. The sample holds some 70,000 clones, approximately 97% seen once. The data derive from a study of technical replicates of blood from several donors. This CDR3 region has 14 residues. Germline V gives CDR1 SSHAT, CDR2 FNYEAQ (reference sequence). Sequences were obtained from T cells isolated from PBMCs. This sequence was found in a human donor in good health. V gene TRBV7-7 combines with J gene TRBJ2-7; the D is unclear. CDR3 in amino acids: CASSLAQCLYEQYF. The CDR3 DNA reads TGTGCTAGCAGCTTAGCTCAGTGCCTCTACGAGCAGTACTTC.